Below are 23 T cell receptor beta chains sequenced from a single sample in a study of blood T cell repertoires in COVID-19. Assay: immunoSEQ multiplex PCR; the TCRdb copy retains only in-frame clones and omits some. Among 55,000 to 85,000 clones listed, 80% to 90% were seen once. The specimen sequenced was peripheral blood. These receptors all stem from a human donor in a cohort sampled during active COVID-19.

The chain couples TRBV6-5 to TRBJ2-1; 10 bases are a match to TRBD2. The CDR3 covers 15 residues. Germline V gene lookup returns CDR1 MNHEY and CDR2 SVGAGI. The V segment lost 6 bases and the J segment 8 bases; nucleotides outside the gene matches: 10. CDR3 sequence: CASSLTSGKSHEQFF. Here the CDR3 DNA reads TGTGCCAGCAGCTTAACTAGCGGGAAATCCCATGAGCAGTTCTTC.

The rearrangement joins TRBV7-9 to TRBJ2-5; the match to TRBD1 covers 7 bases. Unmatched junction bases numbered 5, after V lost 1 base and J lost 3 bases. Germline loops: CDR1 SEHNR, CDR2 FQNEAQ (reference sequence). This CDR3 has 15 residues. The DNA for the CDR3 is TGTGCCAGCAGCTTAGACAACAGGGGTAAAGAGACCCAGTACTTC. It encodes CASSLDNRGKETQYF.

This chain uses TRBV11-3 with TRBJ2-2; D possibly corresponds to TRBD2 (7 bases). Germline V gene sequence: CDR1 SGHNT, CDR2 YENEEA. CDR3 size: 16 residues. V was pared by 0 bases and J by 3 bases, with 11 bases between. CDR3 in amino acids: CASSLDLGGHTGELFF. The CDR3 DNA reads as TGTGCCAGCAGCTTAGATCTGGGGGGGCACACCGGGGAGCTGTTTTTT.

V and J are TRBV9 and TRBJ2-5; tentative D call: TRBD2 (5 bases). This CDR3 has 15 residues. Per the germline V gene, CDR1 is SGDLS and CDR2 is YYNGEE. V gave up 2 bases and J gave up 0 bases, with 11 bases separating them. In nucleotides, the CDR3 is TGTGCCAGCAGCGTTTACGGGGAGTACCAAGAGACCCAGTACTTC. Protein: CASSVYGEYQETQYF. Filled out from reference TRBV9 and TRBJ2-5, the complete variable domain reads DSGVTQTPKHLITATGQRVTLRCSPRSGDLSVYWYQQSLDQGLQFLIQYYNGEERAKGNILERFSAQQFPDLHSELNLSSLELGDSALYFCASSVYGEYQETQYFGPGTRLLVL.

This chain joins TRBV29-1 and TRBJ2-2; 11 bases match TRBD2. This CDR3 is 15 amino acids long. Germline lookup yields CDR1 SQVTM and CDR2 ANQGSEA. Trimming removed 7 bases from V and 4 bases from J; junction bases left unmatched: 8. CDR3 sequence (DNA): TGCAGCGCCTTACCTACTAGCGGGAGCACCGGGGAGCTGTTTTTT. Amino acid sequence: CSALPTSGSTGELFF.

The rearrangement uses TRBV19 and TRBJ1-5; a possible D gene is TRBD1 (5 bases). Trimming shortened V by 3 bases and J by 5 bases, and 11 bases separated the two germline ends. This CDR3 has 14 residues. Germline V lookup: CDR1 LNHDA, CDR2 SQIVND (reference sequence). The CDR3 sequence is CASSIYDRDQPQHF. The DNA for the CDR3 is TGTGCCAGTAGTATTTACGACAGAGATCAGCCCCAGCATTTT.

This clone was picked up one time. This chain uses TRBV5-4 with TRBJ1-3, with a tentative D call TRBD1 (5 bases). Looked up from germline, CDR1 is SGHNT and CDR2 is YYREEE (reference sequence). The CDR3 extends over 13 amino acids. The germline V and J ends were trimmed by 4 bases and 8 bases, with 13 bases remaining between them. CDR3 sequence (DNA): TGTGCCAGCAGCCCAATCCAGGGTGACACCATATATTTT. It codes for CASSPIQGDTIYF.

The V call is TRBV6-5, the J call TRBJ2-7, with 11 bases identical to TRBD1. Trimming cost V 5 bases and J 9 bases; bases outside gene matches: 6. Germline assignment: CDR1 MNHEY and CDR2 SVGAGI. This CDR3 region has 13 residues. The CDR3 sequence is CASSPWTGGVQYF. In nucleotides, the CDR3 is TGTGCCAGCAGTCCATGGACAGGGGGCGTGCAGTACTTC.

The rearrangement links TRBV2 to TRBJ2-3; TRBD2 aligns across 8 bases. V lost 9 bases to trimming and J lost 10 bases; unmatched junction nucleotides: 15. Germline V gene data show CDR1 as SNHLY and CDR2 as FYNNEI. The CDR3 contains 14 residues. The CDR3 nucleotides are TGTGCCAGGCGAAGTAGCGGGAACCAAGGAGCGCAGTATTTT. Translated: CARRSSGNQGAQYF.

V gene TRBV5-1 combines with J gene TRBJ1-1; TRBD1 matches at 7 bases. Trimming took 3 bases from V and 0 from J; bases not matched to a gene: 8. From germline, CDR1 is SGHRS and CDR2 YFSETQ. The CDR3 covers 16 residues. The CDR3 DNA sequence: TGCGCCAGCAGCTCGGGTTCGGGACAGATGAACACTGAAGCTTTCTTT. It translates to CASSSGSGQMNTEAFF.

In nucleotides, the CDR3 is TGTGCCAGCTCGCGGGAGACCTCCAATGAGCAGTTCTTC. This gives the protein CASSRETSNEQFF. V usage is TRBV12-3 or TRBV12-4 and J usage is TRBJ2-1; 7 positions match TRBD2. The CDR3 runs to 13 residues. V was clipped by 8 bases and J by 6 bases; unmatched bases: 7.

The J gene is TRBJ2-1, the V gene TRBV5-1; TRBD2 matches 10 bases. Trimming removed 5 bases from V and 7 bases from J; junction bases left unmatched: 3. Germline lookup yields CDR1 SGHRS and CDR2 YFSETQ. The CDR3 loop spans 13 amino acids. CDR3 nucleotide sequence: TGCGCCAGCAGGAAGACTAGCGGGAATGAGCAGTTCTTC. It yields the protein CASRKTSGNEQFF.

The chain combines TRBV28 with TRBJ1-1; TRBD1 matches 9 bases. The germline gives CDR1 MDHEN, CDR2 SYDVKM. V lost 6 bases and J lost 4; bases outside the gene matches: 12. The CDR3 is 16 residues long. The CDR3 spells CASSPTPGQGSTEAFF. In DNA, the CDR3 is TGTGCCAGCAGCCCCACCCCAGGACAGGGGAGCACTGAAGCTTTCTTT.

The chain recombines TRBV9 with TRBJ2-3; TRBD2 matches at 11 bases. Germline loops: CDR1 SGDLS, CDR2 YYNGEE. The CDR3 is 15 residues long. V shed 1 base, J shed 6 bases, and the junction held 4 bases outside the gene matches. CDR3 nucleotide sequence: TGTGCCAGCAGCGTACCTAGCGGGGGGCCGGATACGCAGTATTTT. The encoded protein is CASSVPSGGPDTQYF.

This rearrangement joins TRBV5-1 to TRBJ2-7; no definite D call. Trimming shortened V by 0 bases and J by 1 base, and 8 bases separated the two germline ends. The germline V gene encodes CDR1 SGHRS and CDR2 YFSETQ. The CDR3 totals 14 residues. CDR3 DNA: TGCGCCAGCAGCTTGGGGGTAGCTTCCTACGAGCAGTACTTC. Its protein product is CASSLGVASYEQYF.

J is TRBJ2-1 and V is TRBV5-1; D might be TRBD2 (6 bases). The CDR3 length is 15 residues. Germline V lookup: CDR1 SGHRS, CDR2 YFSETQ. The V end was cut by 0 bases, the J end by 8 bases, with 15 bases between. CDR3 sequence reads: CASSLEVGGVDEQFF. As DNA, the CDR3 is TGCGCCAGCAGCTTGGAAGTGGGAGGAGTTGATGAGCAGTTCTTC.

V gene TRBV6-5 combines with J gene TRBJ2-7, with TRBD2 identical over 7 bases. J gave up 0 bases and V 7 bases, and 3 bases lay outside the gene matches. Germline CDR1 is MNHEY and CDR2 is SVGAGI. This CDR3 contains 13 residues. The CDR3 DNA follows: TGTGCCAGCACTGGGACTACCTCCTACGAGCAGTACTTC. Translated, it gives CASTGTTSYEQYF.

The gene calls are TRBV10-1 and TRBJ1-2, with 10 bases that match TRBD1. The CDR3 sequence is 13 residues long. The junction had 8 bases not matched to a gene; V was cut back by 8 bases and J by 8 bases. Germline-derived CDR1 and CDR2 are WNHNN and SYGVQD (reference sequence). This CDR3 reads CASAGTGVVGYTF. Written as DNA, the CDR3 is TGCGCCAGCGCCGGGACAGGGGTAGTAGGCTACACCTTC.

The V call is TRBV19, the J call TRBJ1-1; 7 positions agree with TRBD1. J was trimmed by 3 bases and V by 5 bases; bases with no gene match: 6. The CDR3 totals 14 residues. The germline CDR1 and CDR2 sequences are LNHDA and SQIVND (reference sequence). In nucleotides, the CDR3 is TGTGCCAGTAGTCCTCGTCAGGGGGACACTGAAGCTTTCTTT. Its translation: CASSPRQGDTEAFF.

V gene TRBV19 combines with J gene TRBJ2-1; 8 positions match TRBD2. CDR3 length equals 19 residues. Trimming took 5 bases from V and 7 from J; bases not matched to a gene: 22. CDR1 and CDR2 (germline): LNHDA, SQIVND (reference sequence). CDR3 sequence reads: CASSPAGWTGGRGRNEQFF. CDR3 in DNA: TGTGCCAGTAGTCCCGCCGGGTGGACGGGAGGGAGGGGGAGGAATGAGCAGTTCTTC. The full variable domain, its missing parts supplied by reference TRBV19 and TRBJ2-1, is DGGITQSPKYLFRKEGQNVTLSCEQNLNHDAMYWYRQDPGQGLRLIYYSQIVNDFQKGDIAEGYSVSREKKESFPLTVTSAQKNPTAFYLCASSPAGWTGGRGRNEQFFGPGTRLTVL.

The table lists this clone with a few counts. As DNA, the CDR3 is TGTGCCAGCTCACCGAATGGGCAGCTCGAGCAGTACTTC. It encodes CASSPNGQLEQYF. The J gene is TRBJ2-7, the V gene TRBV18; D is undetermined. CDR3 length: 13 amino acids. V lost 3 bases and J lost 6, with 12 bases in between. Per germline, CDR1 KGHSH and CDR2 LQKENI.

This clone was counted a few times. V gene TRBV29-1 combines with J gene TRBJ2-2; weak D call: TRBD1 (6 bases). The V end was cut by 6 bases, the J end by 4 bases, with 15 bases between. Looked up from germline, CDR1 is SQVTM and CDR2 is ANQGSEA. The CDR3 sequence is 14 residues long. The CDR3 sequence: CSVRMGTPTGELFF. DNA for the CDR3: TGCAGCGTCCGGATGGGGACACCCACCGGGGAGCTGTTTTTT.

The V call is TRBV5-1, the J call TRBJ1-1; 8 nucleotides match TRBD1. In germline, CDR1 is SGHRS, CDR2 YFSETQ. The CDR3 is 14 residues long. The ends lost 4 bases at V and 6 bases at J; junction bases unmatched: 8. The CDR3 reads CASSARTGPPEAFF. The CDR3 DNA reads TGCGCCAGCAGCGCCAGGACAGGGCCCCCTGAAGCTTTCTTT.